The sequence of this TCR beta chain was determined in a study of blood T cell repertoires in COVID-19. Assay: immunoSEQ multiplex PCR; the TCRdb copy retains only in-frame clones and omits some. The table includes 130,000 to 150,000 clones, about 88% detected once. V was pared by 3 bases and J by 8 bases, with 19 bases between. The CDR3 spans 15 residues. The germline CDR1 and CDR2 sequences are MDHEN and SYDVKM. The chain couples TRBV28 to TRBJ1-2, with D uncertain. The sample was peripheral blood. This receptor was taken from a human donor in a cohort sampled during active COVID-19. The CDR3 DNA is TGTGCCAGCAGTTTCCCCCGCCGGGAACTGAAGGGCTACACCTTC. This translates into CASSFPRRELKGYTF.